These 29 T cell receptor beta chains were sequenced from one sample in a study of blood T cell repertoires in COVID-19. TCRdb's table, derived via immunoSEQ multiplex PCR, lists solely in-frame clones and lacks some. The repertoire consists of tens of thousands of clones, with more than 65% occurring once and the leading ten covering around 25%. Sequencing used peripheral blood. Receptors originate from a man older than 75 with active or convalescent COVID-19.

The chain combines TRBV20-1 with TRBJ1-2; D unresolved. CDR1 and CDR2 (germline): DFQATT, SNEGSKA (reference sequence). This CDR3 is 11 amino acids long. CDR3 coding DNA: TGCAGCGCGGTCTCAAACTATGGCTACACCTTC. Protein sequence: CSAVSNYGYTF.

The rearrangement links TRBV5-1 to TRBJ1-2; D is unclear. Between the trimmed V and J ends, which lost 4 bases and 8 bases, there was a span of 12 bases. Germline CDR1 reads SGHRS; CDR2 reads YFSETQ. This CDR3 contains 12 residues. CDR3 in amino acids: CASSLEAGGYTF. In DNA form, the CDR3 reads TGCGCCAGCAGCCTGGAAGCCGGGGGCTACACCTTC.

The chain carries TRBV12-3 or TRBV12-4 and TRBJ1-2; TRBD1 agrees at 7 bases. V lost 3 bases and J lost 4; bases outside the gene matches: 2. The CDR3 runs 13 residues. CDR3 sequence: CASSFGTVYGYTF. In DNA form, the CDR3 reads TGTGCCAGCAGTTTTGGGACAGTCTATGGCTACACCTTC.

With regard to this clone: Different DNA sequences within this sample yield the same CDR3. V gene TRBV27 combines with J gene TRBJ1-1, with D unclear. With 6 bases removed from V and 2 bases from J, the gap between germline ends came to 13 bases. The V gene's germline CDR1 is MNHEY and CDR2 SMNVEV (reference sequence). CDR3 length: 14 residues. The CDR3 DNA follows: TGTGCCAGCAGCCCCACCGGGTTAAACACTGAAGCTTTCTTT. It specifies CASSPTGLNTEAFF.

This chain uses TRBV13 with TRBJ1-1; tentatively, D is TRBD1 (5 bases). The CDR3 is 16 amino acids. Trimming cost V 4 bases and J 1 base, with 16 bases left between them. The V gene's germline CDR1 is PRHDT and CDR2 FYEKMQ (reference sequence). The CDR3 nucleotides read TGTGCCAGCAGCTCCATCTCCGCCCAGGGGAACACTGAAGCTTTCTTT. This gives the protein CASSSISAQGNTEAFF.

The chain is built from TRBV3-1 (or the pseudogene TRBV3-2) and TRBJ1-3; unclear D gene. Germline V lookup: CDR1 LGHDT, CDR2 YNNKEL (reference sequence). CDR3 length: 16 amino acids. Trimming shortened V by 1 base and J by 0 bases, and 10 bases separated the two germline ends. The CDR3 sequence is CASSQARGFSGNTIYF. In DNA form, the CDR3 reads TGTGCCAGCAGCCAAGCCCGCGGTTTCTCTGGAAACACCATATATTTT.

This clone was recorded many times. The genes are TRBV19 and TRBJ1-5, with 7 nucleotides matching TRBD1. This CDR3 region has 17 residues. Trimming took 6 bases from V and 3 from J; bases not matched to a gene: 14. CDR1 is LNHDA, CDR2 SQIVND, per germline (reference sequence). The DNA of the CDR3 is TGTGCCAGTAGGTCCAGGGGGGCCGCTACGCACAATCAGCCCCAGCATTTT. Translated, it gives CASRSRGAATHNQPQHF.

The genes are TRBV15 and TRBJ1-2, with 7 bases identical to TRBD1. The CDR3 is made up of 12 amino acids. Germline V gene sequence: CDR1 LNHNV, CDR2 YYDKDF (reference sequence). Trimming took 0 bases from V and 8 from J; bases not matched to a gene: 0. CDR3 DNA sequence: TGTGCCACCAGCAGAGAGACAGGGGGCTACACCTTC. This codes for CATSRETGGYTF.

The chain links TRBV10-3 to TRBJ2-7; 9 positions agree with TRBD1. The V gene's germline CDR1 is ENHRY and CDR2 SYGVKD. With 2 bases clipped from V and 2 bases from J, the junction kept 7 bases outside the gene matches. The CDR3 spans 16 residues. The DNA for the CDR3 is TGTGCCATCAGTGAGGGGCCCGGGACAGGGACCTACGAGCAGTACTTC. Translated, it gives CAISEGPGTGTYEQYF.

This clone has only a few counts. The CDR3, as DNA: TGTGCCTGGAGTTTGTCTATTCCCGGGGAGCTGTTTTTT. It is translated as CAWSLSIPGELFF. The rearrangement links TRBV30 to TRBJ2-2; D ambiguous. The V end was cut by 2 bases, the J end by 6 bases, with 10 bases between. The germline gives CDR1 GTSNPN, CDR2 SVGIG (reference sequence). The CDR3 has 13 residues.

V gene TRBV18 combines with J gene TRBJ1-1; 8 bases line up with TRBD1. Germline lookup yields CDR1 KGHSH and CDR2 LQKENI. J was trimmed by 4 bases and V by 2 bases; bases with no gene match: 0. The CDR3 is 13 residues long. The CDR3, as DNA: TGTGCCAGCTCACCAGGGACAGGCACTGAAGCTTTCTTT. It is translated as CASSPGTGTEAFF.

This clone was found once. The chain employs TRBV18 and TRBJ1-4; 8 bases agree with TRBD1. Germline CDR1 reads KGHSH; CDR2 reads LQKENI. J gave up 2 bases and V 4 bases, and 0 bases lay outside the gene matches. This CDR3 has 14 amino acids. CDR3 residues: CASSRTGTNEKLFF. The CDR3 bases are TGTGCCAGCTCACGGACAGGGACTAATGAAAAACTGTTTTTT.

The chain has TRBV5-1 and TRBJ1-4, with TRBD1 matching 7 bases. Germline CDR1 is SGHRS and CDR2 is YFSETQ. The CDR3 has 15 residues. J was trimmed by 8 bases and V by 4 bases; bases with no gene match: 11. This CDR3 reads CASSAGTAGREKLFF. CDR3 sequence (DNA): TGCGCCAGCAGCGCCGGGACAGCAGGACGGGAAAAACTGTTTTTT. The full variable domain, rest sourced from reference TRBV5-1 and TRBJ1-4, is KAGVTQTPRYLIKTRGQQVTLSCSPISGHRSVSWYQQTPGQGLQFLFEYFSETQRNKGNFPGRFSGRQFSNSRSEMNVSTLELGDSALYLCASSAGTAGREKLFFGSGTQLSVL.

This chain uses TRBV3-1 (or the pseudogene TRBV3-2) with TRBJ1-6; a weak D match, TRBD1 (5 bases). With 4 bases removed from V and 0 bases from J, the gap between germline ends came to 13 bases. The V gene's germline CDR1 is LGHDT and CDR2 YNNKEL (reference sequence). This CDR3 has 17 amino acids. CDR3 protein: CASSPTGSSSYNSPLHF. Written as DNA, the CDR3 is TGTGCCAGCAGCCCTACAGGCTCCAGCTCCTATAATTCACCCCTCCACTTT.

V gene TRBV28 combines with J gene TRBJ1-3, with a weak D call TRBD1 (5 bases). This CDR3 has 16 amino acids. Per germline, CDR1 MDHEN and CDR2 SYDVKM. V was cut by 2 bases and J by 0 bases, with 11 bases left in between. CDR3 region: CASSLPGLHSGNTIYF. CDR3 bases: TGTGCCAGCAGTTTACCGGGACTCCACTCTGGAAACACCATATATTTT.

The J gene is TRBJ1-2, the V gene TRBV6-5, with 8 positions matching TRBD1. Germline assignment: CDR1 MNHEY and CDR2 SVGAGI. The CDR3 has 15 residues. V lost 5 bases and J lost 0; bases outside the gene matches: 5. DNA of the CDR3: TGTGCCAGCAGTCCTCTGGACAGGGCTAACTATGGCTACACCTTC. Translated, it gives CASSPLDRANYGYTF.

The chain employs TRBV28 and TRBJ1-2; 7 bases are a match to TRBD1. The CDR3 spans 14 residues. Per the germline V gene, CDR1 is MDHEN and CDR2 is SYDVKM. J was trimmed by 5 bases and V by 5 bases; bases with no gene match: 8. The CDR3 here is CASSPTGQPYGYTF. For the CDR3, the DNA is TGTGCCAGCAGTCCAACGGGACAGCCTTATGGCTACACCTTC.

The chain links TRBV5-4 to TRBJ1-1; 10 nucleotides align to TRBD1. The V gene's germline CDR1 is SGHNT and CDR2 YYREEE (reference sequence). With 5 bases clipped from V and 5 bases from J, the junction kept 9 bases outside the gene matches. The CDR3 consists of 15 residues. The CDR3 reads CASRDGQGVGTEAFF. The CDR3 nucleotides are TGTGCCAGCAGAGATGGACAGGGGGTCGGTACTGAAGCTTTCTTT. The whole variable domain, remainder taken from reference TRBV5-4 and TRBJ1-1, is ETGVTQSPTHLIKTRGQQVTLRCSSQSGHNTVSWYQQALGQGPQFIFQYYREEENGRGNFPPRFSGLQFPNYSSELNVNALELDDSALYLCASRDGQGVGTEAFFGQGTRLTVV.

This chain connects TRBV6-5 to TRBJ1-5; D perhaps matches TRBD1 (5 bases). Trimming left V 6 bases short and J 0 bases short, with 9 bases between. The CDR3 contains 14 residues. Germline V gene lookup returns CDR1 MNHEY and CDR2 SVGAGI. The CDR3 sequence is CASRGGVSNQPQHF. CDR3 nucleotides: TGTGCCAGCAGGGGGGGGGTTAGCAATCAGCCCCAGCATTTT.

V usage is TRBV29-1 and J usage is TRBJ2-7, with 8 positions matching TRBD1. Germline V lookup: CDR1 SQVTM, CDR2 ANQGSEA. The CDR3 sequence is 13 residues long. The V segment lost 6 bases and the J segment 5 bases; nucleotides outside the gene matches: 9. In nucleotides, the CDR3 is TGCAGCGTCTCCGGGACAGGCCCCAACGAGCAGTACTTC. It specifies CSVSGTGPNEQYF.

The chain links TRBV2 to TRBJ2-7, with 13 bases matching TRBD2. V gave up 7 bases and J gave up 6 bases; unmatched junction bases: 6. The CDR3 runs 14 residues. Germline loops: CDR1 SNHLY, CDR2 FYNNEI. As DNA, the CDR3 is TGTGCCAGCACCACGGGACTAGCGGGGAGCGAGCAGTACTTC. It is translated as CASTTGLAGSEQYF.

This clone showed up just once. The CDR3 nucleotides read TGTGCCAGCAGCCCGGGAGAGCGGGGGGGCGGATACGAGCAGTACTTC. It specifies CASSPGERGGGYEQYF. The chain is built from TRBV7-2 and TRBJ2-7, with 10 bases fitting TRBD2. Trimming took 5 bases from V and 4 from J; bases not matched to a gene: 11. Germline CDR1 SGHTA, CDR2 FQGNSA. This CDR3 is built from 16 residues.

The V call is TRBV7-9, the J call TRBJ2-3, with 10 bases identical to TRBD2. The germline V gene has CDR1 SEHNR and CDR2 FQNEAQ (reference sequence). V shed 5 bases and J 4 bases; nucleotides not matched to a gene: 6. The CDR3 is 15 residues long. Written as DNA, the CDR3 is TGTGCCAGCAGCCCGACTAGCGGGTCCCCAGATACGCAGTATTTT. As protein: CASSPTSGSPDTQYF.

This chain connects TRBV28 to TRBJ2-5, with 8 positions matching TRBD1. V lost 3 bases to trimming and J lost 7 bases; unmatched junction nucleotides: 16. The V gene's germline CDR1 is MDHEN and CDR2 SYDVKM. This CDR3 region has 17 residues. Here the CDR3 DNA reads TGTGCCAGCAGTTTTAGCACCACGGGACAGGTGCGTGGGACCCAGTACTTC. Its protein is CASSFSTTGQVRGTQYF. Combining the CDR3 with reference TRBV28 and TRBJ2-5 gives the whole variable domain DVKVTQSSRYLVKRTGEKVFLECVQDMDHENMFWYRQDPGLGLRLIYFSYDVKMKEKGDIPEGYSVSREKKERFSLILESASTNQTSMYLCASSFSTTGQVRGTQYFGPGTRLLVL.

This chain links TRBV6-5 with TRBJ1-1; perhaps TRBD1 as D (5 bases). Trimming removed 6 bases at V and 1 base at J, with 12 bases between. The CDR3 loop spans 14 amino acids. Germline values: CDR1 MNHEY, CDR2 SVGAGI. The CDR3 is CASRPRARNTEAFF. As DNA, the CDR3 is TGTGCCAGCAGACCCAGGGCCCGGAACACTGAAGCTTTCTTT.

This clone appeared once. CDR3 sequence reads: CASSLGGNRNQPQHF. The CDR3 DNA is TGTGCCAGCAGTTTAGGGGGCAATCGGAATCAGCCCCAGCATTTT. The rearrangement uses TRBV28 and TRBJ1-5; perhaps TRBD1 as D (6 bases). Trimming removed 2 bases from V and 4 bases from J, with 12 bases in between. The germline V gene has CDR1 MDHEN and CDR2 SYDVKM. The CDR3 length is 15 residues.

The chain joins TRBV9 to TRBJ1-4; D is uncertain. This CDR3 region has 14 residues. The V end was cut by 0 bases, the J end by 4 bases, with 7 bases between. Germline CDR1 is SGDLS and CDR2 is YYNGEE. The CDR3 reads CASSVGPHNEKLFF. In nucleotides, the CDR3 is TGTGCCAGCAGCGTAGGGCCCCATAATGAAAAACTGTTTTTT. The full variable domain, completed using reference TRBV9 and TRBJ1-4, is DSGVTQTPKHLITATGQRVTLRCSPRSGDLSVYWYQQSLDQGLQFLIQYYNGEERAKGNILERFSAQQFPDLHSELNLSSLELGDSALYFCASSVGPHNEKLFFGSGTQLSVL.

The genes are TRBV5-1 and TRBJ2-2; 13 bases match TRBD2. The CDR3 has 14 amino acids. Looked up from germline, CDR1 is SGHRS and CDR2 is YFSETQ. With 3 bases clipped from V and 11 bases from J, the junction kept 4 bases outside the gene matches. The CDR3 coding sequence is TGCGCCAGCAGCTCACTAGCGGGGGGGCCAGAGCTGTTTTTT. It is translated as CASSSLAGGPELFF.

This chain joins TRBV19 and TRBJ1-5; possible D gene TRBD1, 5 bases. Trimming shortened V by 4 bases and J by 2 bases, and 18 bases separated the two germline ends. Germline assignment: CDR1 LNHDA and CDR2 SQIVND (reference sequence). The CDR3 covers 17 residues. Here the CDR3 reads CASSSLQGGRGNQPQHF. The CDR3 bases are TGTGCCAGTAGTAGTCTCCAGGGAGGTAGGGGCAATCAGCCCCAGCATTTT. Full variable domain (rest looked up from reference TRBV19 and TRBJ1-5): DGGITQSPKYLFRKEGQNVTLSCEQNLNHDAMYWYRQDPGQGLRLIYYSQIVNDFQKGDIAEGYSVSREKKESFPLTVTSAQKNPTAFYLCASSSLQGGRGNQPQHFGDGTRLSIL.